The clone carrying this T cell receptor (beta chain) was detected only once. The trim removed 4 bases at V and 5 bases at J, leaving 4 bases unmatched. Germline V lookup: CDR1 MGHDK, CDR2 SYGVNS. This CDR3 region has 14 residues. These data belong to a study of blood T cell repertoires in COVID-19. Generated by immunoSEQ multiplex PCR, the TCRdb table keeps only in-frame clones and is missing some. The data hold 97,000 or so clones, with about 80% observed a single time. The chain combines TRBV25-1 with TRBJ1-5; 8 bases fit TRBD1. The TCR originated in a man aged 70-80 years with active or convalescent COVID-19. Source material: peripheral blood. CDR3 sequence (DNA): TGTGCCAGCAGTGTTGGGACAGGTTATCAGCCCCAGCATTTT. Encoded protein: CASSVGTGYQPQHF. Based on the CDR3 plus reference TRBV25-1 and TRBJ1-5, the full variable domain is EADIYQTPRYLVIGTGKKITLECSQTMGHDKMYWYQQDPGMELHLIHYSYGVNSTEKGDLSSESTVSRIRTEHFPLTLESARPSHTSQYLCASSVGTGYQPQHFGDGTRLSIL.